The 31 T cell receptor beta chains given below trace back to one sample, sequenced in a study of blood T cell repertoires in COVID-19. Libraries were prepared by immunoSEQ multiplex PCR; TCRdb keeps only in-frame clonotypes and omits some of them. The sample has approximately 250,000 clones, more than 75% seen once; the top ten hold roughly 8.5%. The sequenced sample was peripheral blood. Source of these receptors: a man between 35 and 55 years old with active or convalescent COVID-19.

The genes are TRBV7-2 and TRBJ2-3; the match to TRBD2 covers 7 bases. Germline values: CDR1 SGHTA, CDR2 FQGNSA. There are 15 residues in the CDR3. Trimming took 5 bases from V and 4 from J; bases not matched to a gene: 9. The CDR3, as DNA: TGTGCCAGCAGCCCATTAGCGGGTCCCGCAGATACGCAGTATTTT. This gives the protein CASSPLAGPADTQYF.

The chain joins TRBV19 to TRBJ1-4; D not resolved. V shed 4 bases and J shed 8 bases, with 14 bases lying between them. The germline V gene has CDR1 LNHDA and CDR2 SQIVND (reference sequence). The CDR3 totals 14 residues. CDR3 sequence: CASSTGVSREKLFF. In DNA form, the CDR3 reads TGTGCCAGTAGTACGGGTGTCTCGAGGGAAAAACTGTTTTTT.

This chain connects TRBV28 to TRBJ2-5; D is undetermined. Germline CDR1 reads MDHEN; CDR2 reads SYDVKM. This CDR3 region has 14 residues. V was pared by 5 bases and J by 7 bases, with 17 bases between. The CDR3, as DNA: TGTGCCAGCAGTATACTCAAGCAGGTGGGGACCCAGTACTTC. Amino acid sequence: CASSILKQVGTQYF.

The genes are TRBV5-1 and TRBJ2-3, with D possibly TRBD2 on 5 matching bases. The CDR3 covers 14 residues. Germline V gene sequence: CDR1 SGHRS, CDR2 YFSETQ. The V gene lost 4 bases and the J gene lost 4 bases, with 13 bases spanning the gap. CDR3 DNA: TGCGCCAGCAGCCCGTCTAGCTTCCCAGATACGCAGTATTTT. Encoded protein: CASSPSSFPDTQYF.

This chain uses TRBV2 with TRBJ2-3; D is perhaps TRBD2 (6 bases). Germline V CDR1 and CDR2: SNHLY, FYNNEI. V lost 5 bases to trimming and J lost 5 bases, with 14 bases between them. The CDR3 is 14 residues long. The DNA of the CDR3 is TGTGCCAGCAGTTCTATAGGAGCGGGAGATACGCAGTATTTT. Its translation: CASSSIGAGDTQYF. Full variable domain (rest looked up from reference TRBV2 and TRBJ2-3): EPEVTQTPSHQVTQMGQEVILRCVPISNHLYFYWYRQILGQKVEFLVSFYNNEISEKSEIFDDQFSVERPDGSNFTLKIRSTKLEDSAMYFCASSSIGAGDTQYFGPGTRLTVL.

The V and J genes are TRBV9 and TRBJ2-1; a possible D gene is TRBD2 (5 bases). V was shortened by 0 bases and J by 1 base, with 11 bases between the two germline ends. The CDR3 has 16 amino acids. The germline V gene encodes CDR1 SGDLS and CDR2 YYNGEE. CDR3 nucleotide sequence: TGTGCCAGCAGCGTAGAAAGGTCGGGATCCTACAATGAGCAGTTCTTC. Translation gives CASSVERSGSYNEQFF.

V and J are TRBV23-1 and TRBJ1-6; D is unresolved. TRBV23-1 is an ORF for which the function is uncertain. Trimming removed 4 bases at V and 0 bases at J, with 10 bases between. The length of the CDR3 is 16 residues. The CDR3 is CASSRTESSYNSPLHF. In nucleotides, the CDR3 is TGCGCCAGCAGTCGCACGGAGAGCTCCTATAATTCACCCCTCCACTTT.

This clone was recorded once. The V gene is TRBV28, the J gene TRBJ2-7, with 8 bases aligning to TRBD1. CDR3 length: 14 amino acids. The germline CDR1 and CDR2 sequences are MDHEN and SYDVKM. V trimming: 3 bases; J trimming: 3 bases; junction bases outside the gene matches: 4. This chain's CDR3 is CASSLDRDSYEQYF. In DNA form, the CDR3 reads TGTGCCAGCAGTTTGGACAGGGACAGCTACGAGCAGTACTTC.

The chain couples TRBV27 to TRBJ1-1; TRBD1 matches at 9 bases. With V trimmed by 6 bases and J by 3 bases, 5 bases remained unmatched. This CDR3 is built from 14 residues. Germline loops: CDR1 MNHEY, CDR2 SMNVEV (reference sequence). This CDR3 is CASRGQGGDTEAFF. CDR3 coding DNA: TGTGCCAGCAGGGGACAGGGAGGGGACACTGAAGCTTTCTTT.

The chain couples TRBV25-1 to TRBJ2-1, with D maybe TRBD1 (6 bases). V lost 3 bases and J lost 5, with 11 bases in between. The CDR3 has 14 residues. In germline, CDR1 is MGHDK, CDR2 SYGVNS. Here the CDR3 reads CASSEPQGNNEQFF. In nucleotides, the CDR3 is TGTGCCAGCAGTGAGCCACAGGGAAACAATGAGCAGTTCTTC.

V gene TRBV3-1 (or the pseudogene TRBV3-2) combines with J gene TRBJ2-1, with 7 bases fitting TRBD1. The J segment lost 2 bases and the V segment lost 3 bases, leaving 7 bases of the junction unmatched. Germline CDR1 is LGHDT and CDR2 is YNNKEL (reference sequence). The CDR3 extends over 16 amino acids. CDR3 loop: CASSHFLGQTYNEQFF. The CDR3 region has the DNA TGTGCCAGCAGCCACTTTCTGGGACAGACCTACAATGAGCAGTTCTTC.

The chain uses TRBV13 and TRBJ1-1; TRBD1 agrees at 9 bases. The J segment lost 11 bases and the V segment lost 3 bases, leaving 1 base of the junction unmatched. The CDR3 contains 11 residues. The V gene's germline CDR1 is PRHDT and CDR2 FYEKMQ (reference sequence). The CDR3 bases are TGTGCCAGCAGCTTTGGACAGGGGGCTTTCTTT. Translation: CASSFGQGAFF.

The gene calls are TRBV18 and TRBJ1-6; 9 bases agree with TRBD1. Germline values: CDR1 KGHSH, CDR2 LQKENI. Trimming at V came to 2 bases and at J to 11 bases, leaving 1 base not matched to a gene. The CDR3 is 13 amino acids. CDR3 DNA sequence: TGTGCCAGCTCACCAGGGGACAGGGCACCCCTCCACTTT. Its translation: CASSPGDRAPLHF.

The chain is built from TRBV5-5 and TRBJ2-1; TRBD1 might be the D (5 bases). The germline V and J ends were trimmed by 4 bases and 0 bases, with 14 bases remaining between them. This CDR3 region has 16 residues. Germline CDR1 reads SGHKS; CDR2 reads YYEKEE (reference sequence). CDR3 sequence (DNA): TGTGCCAGCAGCGCCCGTGACAGAACCTCCTACAATGAGCAGTTCTTC. It specifies CASSARDRTSYNEQFF. The variable domain in full, completed from reference TRBV5-5 and TRBJ2-1, reads DAGVTQSPTHLIKTRGQQVTLRCSPISGHKSVSWYQQVLGQGPQFIFQYYEKEERGRGNFPDRFSARQFPNYSSELNVNALLLGDSALYLCASSARDRTSYNEQFFGPGTRLTVL.

The chain uses TRBV6-1 and TRBJ2-3; 11 positions agree with TRBD2. V gave up 0 bases and J gave up 0 bases; unmatched junction bases: 5. This CDR3 is built from 18 residues. Germline V gene data show CDR1 as MNHNS and CDR2 as SASEGT. In nucleotides, the CDR3 is TGTGCCAGCAGTGAAGCCCTAGCGGGGGGTTTTAGCACAGATACGCAGTATTTT. Its translation is CASSEALAGGFSTDTQYF.

This clone has just a few counts. The chain employs TRBV6-5 and TRBJ1-6, with 8 bases identical to TRBD1. The germline gives CDR1 MNHEY, CDR2 SVGAGI. This CDR3 has 15 residues. With V trimmed by 4 bases and J by 9 bases, 8 bases remained unmatched. The CDR3 reads CASSSSGQGSSPLHF. The CDR3 coding sequence is TGTGCCAGCAGTTCTTCCGGACAGGGATCTTCACCCCTCCACTTT.

As DNA, the CDR3 is TGTGCCAGCAGCCCTGGACAGGGGGATGGTGGCTACACCTTC. Translating it yields CASSPGQGDGGYTF. This chain joins TRBV11-2 and TRBJ1-2; 10 nucleotides agree with TRBD1. V lost 5 bases and J lost 7; bases outside the gene matches: 7. Germline CDR1 reads SGHAT; CDR2 reads FQNNGV. The CDR3 runs 14 residues.

This chain uses TRBV6-6 with TRBJ2-7; possible D gene TRBD1, 5 bases. The germline V gene has CDR1 MNHNY and CDR2 SVGAGI (reference sequence). The CDR3 has 16 residues. V lost 5 bases to trimming and J lost 3 bases, with 20 bases between them. CDR3 sequence: CASSRSQGFVGYEQYF. The CDR3 DNA follows: TGTGCCAGCAGTAGGAGTCAGGGTTTTGTGGGCTACGAGCAGTACTTC.

The CDR3 loop reads CASSQDPYRGETQYF. CDR3 nucleotide sequence: TGTGCCAGCAGCCAAGATCCCTACAGGGGGGAGACCCAGTACTTC. This sequence joins TRBV14 and TRBJ2-5; 8 bases match TRBD1. This CDR3 is built from 15 residues. Looked up from germline, CDR1 is SGHDN and CDR2 is FVKESK. Trimming cost V 0 bases and J 5 bases; bases outside gene matches: 5.

V usage is TRBV3-1 (or the pseudogene TRBV3-2) and J usage is TRBJ2-7; D may be TRBD1 (5 bases). The CDR3 totals 14 residues. Germline CDR1 is LGHDT and CDR2 is YNNKEL (reference sequence). V shed 4 bases and J shed 4 bases, with 14 bases lying between them. CDR3 protein: CASSRGGSVYEQYF. CDR3 sequence (DNA): TGTGCCAGCAGCCGGGGCGGTTCAGTGTACGAGCAGTACTTC.

This clone has a single count. This sequence joins TRBV25-1 and TRBJ2-1; 7 nucleotides agree with TRBD2. V dropped 6 bases and J dropped 9; count of bases not matched to a gene: 2. This CDR3 has 11 amino acids. In germline, CDR1 is MGHDK, CDR2 SYGVNS. This CDR3 reads CASRREGEQFF. CDR3 DNA: TGTGCCAGCAGAAGGGAGGGTGAGCAGTTCTTC.

This clone has a handful of counts. V and J are TRBV5-4 and TRBJ1-3; tentatively, D is TRBD1 (5 bases). The CDR3 contains 16 residues. Trimming stripped 1 base from V and 2 bases from J, with 13 bases between. Germline V CDR1 and CDR2: SGHNT, YYREEE (reference sequence). In nucleotides, the CDR3 is TGTGCCAGCAGCTTGAGGCAGGGCGGCCCTGGAAACACCATATATTTT. It codes for CASSLRQGGPGNTIYF.

This clone was seen a single time. V usage is TRBV28 and J usage is TRBJ1-2; D uncertain. V gave up 2 bases and J gave up 5 bases, with 12 bases separating them. This CDR3 has 14 amino acids. The V gene's germline CDR1 is MDHEN and CDR2 SYDVKM. The CDR3 nucleotides are TGTGCCAGCAGTTTAGGTGAACAGATTTATGGCTACACCTTC. As protein: CASSLGEQIYGYTF.

The chain couples TRBV27 to TRBJ1-5, with TRBD1 as a possible D gene (5 bases). CDR1 MNHEY and CDR2 SMNVEV come from the germline V gene (reference sequence). Trimming cost V 7 bases and J 6 bases, with 10 bases left between them. The CDR3 has 12 residues. The CDR3 coding sequence is TGTGCCAGCAAGAGGGGAGGTCAGCCCCAGCATTTT. It translates to CASKRGGQPQHF.

The V gene is TRBV5-1, the J gene TRBJ2-3; D gene uncertain. The CDR3 runs 14 residues. Trimming removed 0 bases from V and 2 bases from J, with 7 bases in between. CDR1 and CDR2 from the germline V gene are SGHRS and YFSETQ. CDR3 nucleotides: TGCGCCAGCAGCTTGGACGACTTCACAGATACGCAGTATTTT. It translates to CASSLDDFTDTQYF.

The chain uses TRBV9 and TRBJ2-1; a weak D match, TRBD2 (6 bases). V lost 0 bases, J lost 8 bases, and 15 bases lay in between. The CDR3 is made up of 15 amino acids. Germline V CDR1 and CDR2: SGDLS, YYNGEE. The CDR3 DNA sequence: TGTGCCAGCAGCGTAGCTGCCGGGCGGAGGGATGAGCAGTTCTTC. It encodes CASSVAAGRRDEQFF.

V gene TRBV6-6 combines with J gene TRBJ2-2; D is unresolved. Trimming pared 2 bases from V and 0 bases from J, leaving 10 bases between. The length of the CDR3 is 16 residues. CDR1 and CDR2 from the germline V gene are MNHNY and SVGAGI (reference sequence). This CDR3 is CASSYLAATNTGELFF. The CDR3, as DNA: TGTGCCAGCAGTTACCTCGCGGCTACGAACACCGGGGAGCTGTTTTTT.

V gene TRBV28 combines with J gene TRBJ1-4, with D unclear. V gave up 3 bases and J gave up 7 bases, with 9 bases separating them. CDR3 length: 13 residues. From germline, CDR1 is MDHEN and CDR2 SYDVKM. The CDR3 region is CASSFTTREKLFF. The CDR3 region has the DNA TGTGCCAGCAGTTTTACGACTCGTGAAAAACTGTTTTTT.

The chain combines TRBV9 with TRBJ1-6; a weak D match, TRBD1 (6 bases). CDR1 SGDLS and CDR2 YYNGEE come from the germline V gene. Between the trimmed V and J ends, which lost 5 bases and 0 bases, there was a span of 12 bases. The CDR3 consists of 16 residues. DNA of the CDR3: TGTGCCAGCAGTTATGGGGGCAGCTCCTATAATTCACCCCTCCACTTT. It specifies CASSYGGSSYNSPLHF.

This sequence joins TRBV6-5 and TRBJ2-3, with D possibly matching TRBD2 (5 bases). CDR3 length: 15 amino acids. Looked up from germline, CDR1 is MNHEY and CDR2 is SVGAGI. V dropped 2 bases and J dropped 3 bases, with 12 bases sitting between them. CDR3 in amino acids: CASSYPSRRTDTQYF. CDR3 DNA: TGTGCCAGCAGTTACCCCTCTAGGAGGACAGATACGCAGTATTTT.

J is TRBJ2-3 and V is TRBV10-3; 10 bases line up with TRBD1. There are 17 residues in the CDR3. V was pared by 4 bases and J by 3 bases, with 10 bases of the junction left unmatched. Germline CDR1 is ENHRY and CDR2 is SYGVKD. The CDR3, as DNA: TGTGCCATCAGTGTGGGCCGGGGACAGGGGTATACAGATACGCAGTATTTT. It translates to CAISVGRGQGYTDTQYF.